The text below deals with one T cell receptor beta chain. What this receptor recognizes is not known. No base quality values were provided; no much bigger clone lies one nucleotide off. The sample originates from a study of cytomegalovirus exposure and HLA in healthy donors (dated by TCRdb to about 2017). Background for the entire study: According to an earlier analysis of 550 to 750 of the donors, roughly 180 million T cells yielded 120 million or so unique TCR beta sequences and around 280 Gb of sequence data. About 280 gigabases of sequencing data and approximately 92 million unique TCR sequences made up an early release that covered approximately 700 HLA-typed donors. Among the roughly 400 genotyped donors, around 81% belonged to the genetic ancestry cluster associated with self-reported Caucasian donors. The study aimed to test whether signatures of past pathogen exposure could be identified by cataloging public T cell receptors. The T cell repertoires of around 730 subjects were profiled by immunosequencing and related to cytomegalovirus serostatus. Along with the roughly 710-subject first cohort, a separate validation cohort of some 130 different subjects was used. To predict cytomegalovirus infection status, the study brought together high-throughput TCR immunosequencing, statistical association of individual TCRs with disease status, and machine learning. A later analysis re-analyzed previously published TCR beta repertoires from hundreds of donors and added high-resolution HLA genotyping to study TCR occurrence patterns. Rather than drawing on any new phenotypic data, the later analysis identified candidate immune exposures from TCR beta sequences and the way those sequences occurred across donors. An earlier analysis of several hundred of the donors used high-throughput TCR beta sequencing to judge whether each TCR beta V gene segment behaved as functional or pseudogenic. Alongside the repertoire data, information on donor age, sex, ethnicity and CMV serostatus was compiled. A later genetic analysis took genome-wide SNP genotypes for about three fifths of the roughly 700 donors and used that subset as a discovery cohort. Every repertoire in the discovery cohort had been generated on one and the same sequencing platform. Both class I and class II loci were covered by HLA typing, at four-digit resolution. The number of typed donors differed by locus: 629-630 for A, B, C, DRB1 and DQB1; some 500 for DQA1; approximately 610 for DPA1; and roughly 450 for DPB1. Five DR-DQ haplotypes were treated as single units for association and clustering because of strong linkage in the cohort. Across approximately 400 genotyped donors of the cohort, an average of roughly 250,000 unique TCR beta nucleotide sequences per donor were sequenced, and roughly 17% of those sequences were non-productive.

To prepare the library, the immunoSEQ multiplex PCR assay was applied. For the multiplex PCR, a mixture combining 60 forward primers for TCR Vbeta segments and 13 reverse primers for TCR Jbeta segments was used. The CDR3 region of rearranged TCR beta genes was amplified from genomic DNA by a multiplex PCR assay. On the Illumina HiSeq System, the amplified TCR beta libraries were sequenced as 87-base-pair reads. The study's processing was this. In a later analysis, tens of millions of unique TCR beta chains were counted across the roughly 700 repertoires, and roughly 11 million of these chains were shared by at least two donors. Raw reads were error-corrected and collapsed into unique sequences by a nearest-neighbor algorithm in which closely related sequences were merged to remove PCR and sequencing errors. CDR3 sequences were aligned to IMGT reference sequences to assign V, D and J gene segments. For a sequence to be retained, a match of at least six nucleotides to both a V gene segment and a J gene segment was required. A rearrangement was called productive if the CDR3 had no stop codons and remained in frame with V and J, and every other rearrangement was called non-productive. Following IMGT convention, CDR3 was defined as the stretch from the second conserved V-encoded cysteine up to the conserved J-encoded phenylalanine. The earlier analysis of approximately 590 of the donors excluded any sequence lacking an unambiguous match to a single V gene segment. In an earlier analysis of approximately 560 of the donors, a V segment was called functional when productive rearrangements were above 56.7%, and segregating when the standard deviation between donors exceeded 5%. A statistical classification framework was built to diagnose cytomegalovirus status from the catalog of TCR beta chain sequences. V and J gene assignment, in a later analysis, came from comparing TCR nucleotide sequences with IMGT/GENE-DB human TR gene sequences. The TCRdist pipeline was used in a later analysis to assign CDR3 sequences and most-parsimonious VDJ recombination scenarios. A later analysis defined each TCR beta chain by its CDR3 amino acid sequence plus V-gene family, and excluded reads lacking a unique V-gene family. In a later analysis, 450 to 600 highly shared, low-generation-probability nucleotide sequences were removed to address suspected cross-contamination and a sequencing artifact. In a later analysis, a clonal expansion index for each public chain was calculated from normalized within-repertoire ranks of inferred template counts. A later analysis computed generation probabilities with a VDJ recombination model fitted to out-of-frame rearrangements, and checked the results against IGoR. Hypergeometric tests were used in a later analysis to score TCR-TCR, TCR-HLA and TCR-CMV co-occurrence, with a repertoire-size bias correction applied to the TCR pairs. False discovery rates were estimated in a later analysis by permuting HLA or CMV assignments 20 times. In a later analysis, co-occurring TCRs were grouped using DBSCAN, and TCRdist sequence similarity was added for clustering within HLA-allele-positive subsets. Repertoires with fewer than 30,000 or more than 120,000 public chains, plus five repertoires with anomalous nucleotide sharing, were excluded from co-occurrence clustering. TCRdb limited this immuneACCESS table to in-frame rearrangements with V and J called. A share of clones is missing; checked studies link under half to unresolved V genes, and the rest is unexplained. That table is the source of V, J and clone size, and D and trimming were worked out from the DNA. Counted in this sample were some 150,000 clones; around 72% of them appeared once. Approximately 2% of the sample lies in the top ten.

V is trimmed back by 4 bases and J by 1 base, and the junction contains 3 bases that no gene match accounts for. CDR1 and CDR2, looked up from the germline V gene, are MNHEY and SVGAGI. Its CDR3 holds 14 amino acids, cysteine through phenylalanine. Here the CDR3 DNA is all that survives: 42 bases in frame from base 1. The cohort comprised some 700 healthy bone marrow donors. All cohort members were sampled while nominally healthy, although unrecorded immune exposures were likely present. The donor was CMV seronegative and was included in the group of several hundred seronegative cohort members. Every donor gave a peripheral blood sample, and the peripheral blood mononuclear cells from that sample were used for TCR beta sequencing. Genomic DNA was extracted from the blood cell samples with the Qiagen DNeasy Blood Extraction Kit. The full study reports these points: A later genetic analysis reported fewer N-insertions in productive TCRs among donors in an Asian-associated ancestry cluster than the roughly 700-donor mean. In this cohort, only TCR beta chains were sequenced, and detectable features were limited by the absence of alpha or paired-chain data. Most CMV-associated TCR beta chains appeared to be HLA-restricted in a later analysis, and the HLA associations seemed to be driven largely by CMV exposure. The classifier was reported to diagnose cytomegalovirus status with high specificity and sensitivity in both the original cohort and the validation cohort. Strong co-occurrence of HLA alleles, especially DR and DQ, made assigning TCR associations to individual alleles difficult. A further reported finding was that TCR beta sequences accurately predicted the HLA-A and HLA-B alleles for most subjects in the first cohort. According to the authors, the approach could potentially be generalized to other disease states and immunological phenotypes. V-gene and J-gene trimming of TCR beta chains was associated with a missense DCLRE1C variant in a later genetic analysis, and the association was replicated in an independent cohort. The sequencing pipeline was judged likely to have produced a cluster of highly shared sequence variants as a technical artifact. Most TCR sequences were observed very rarely across donors, whereas some public TCRs were present in many individuals. Because the 87-base-pair reads could not distinguish some IMGT-functional V segments, including TRBV6-2 and TRBV6-3, those segments were excluded. A later analysis associated 16,951 TCR beta sequences with specific HLA alleles at a false discovery rate of 0.05. Linkage disequilibrium might explain the correlated functional status among segregating V segments, but an unknown experimental factor could not be excluded. Because counts were too low, roughly 17 rarely observed V segments, including chromosome 9 orphons, were left out of the earlier analysis of over 550 of the donors. Sequencing depth was assumed to be roughly uniform across donors in the presence/absence analyses, though that assumption may not hold. CMV serostatus was the only immune exposure information available for the cohort. A later analysis found that TCR association rates varied across HLA loci, with DRB1 alleles showing the most associated TCRs and HLA-C alleles the fewest. In an earlier analysis of around 600 of the donors, most TCR beta V segments were observed in productive rearrangements about 87% or about 30% of the time, broadly matching IMGT annotations. HLA typing was unavailable for some donors at each locus, so association tests used only the typed subset. Several of the top co-occurrence clusters appeared to be linked to parvovirus B19, influenza, CMV and Epstein-Barr virus, according to a later analysis. In a later analysis, HLA-associated TCR beta chains were found to be more clonally expanded and to have lower generation probabilities than equally common non-associated chains. In the study, about 150 TCR beta chains were listed as associated with cytomegalovirus. Three of the identified cytomegalovirus-associated TCR beta chains were confirmed in vitro to be specific for cytomegalovirus antigens.

The specimen was PBMCs. This clonotype was obtained from a man aged 40-49 years in good health and CMV-seronegative. The V and J segments used are TRBV6-5 and TRBJ2-7, with 8 central nucleotides matching TRBD1. Here is the DNA: TGTGCCAGCAGTTTCGGACAGGGATCCTACGAGCAGTACTTC. Protein translation: CASSFGQGSYEQYF.